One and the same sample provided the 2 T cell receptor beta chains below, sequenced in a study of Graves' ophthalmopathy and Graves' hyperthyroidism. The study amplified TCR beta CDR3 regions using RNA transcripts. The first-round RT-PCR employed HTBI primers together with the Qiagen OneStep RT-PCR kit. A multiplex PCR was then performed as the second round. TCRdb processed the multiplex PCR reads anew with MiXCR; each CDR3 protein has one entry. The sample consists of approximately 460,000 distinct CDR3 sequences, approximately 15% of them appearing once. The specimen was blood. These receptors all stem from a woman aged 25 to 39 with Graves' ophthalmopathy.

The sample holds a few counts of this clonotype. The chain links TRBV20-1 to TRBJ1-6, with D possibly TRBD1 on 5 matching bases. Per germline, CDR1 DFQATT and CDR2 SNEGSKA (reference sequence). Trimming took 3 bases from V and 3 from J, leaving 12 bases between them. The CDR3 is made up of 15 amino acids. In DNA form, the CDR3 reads TGCAGTGCTAGGGAGACAGAAGTCTATAATTCACCCCTCCACTTT. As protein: CSARETEVYNSPLHF.

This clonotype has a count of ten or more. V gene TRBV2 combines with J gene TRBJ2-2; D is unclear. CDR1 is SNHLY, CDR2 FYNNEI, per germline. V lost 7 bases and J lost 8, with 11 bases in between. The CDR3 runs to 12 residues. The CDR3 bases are TGTGCCAGCAATATCTTCCCGGGGGAGCTGTTTTTT. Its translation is CASNIFPGELFF.